These T cell receptor beta chains were read from a single sample in a study of early T cells in non-severe SARS-CoV-2 infection. One entry per CDR3 protein, called by TCRdb with MiXCR from the 5' RACE reads. The sample includes around 84,000 distinct CDR3 sequences, more than 9% of them seen just once. Material: whole blood, obtained at baseline. The receptor set was obtained from an adult who was a healthcare worker with PCR-confirmed SARS-CoV-2 infection or an uninfected control (not recorded which). Each CDR3 is given with its conserved first and last residue. The D gene is left open where the match is weak. Only part of the rows carry a size: once, few, many, or a class if the clone is expanded.

j_gene | d_gene | v_gene | abundance | CDR3aa | CDR3nt
TRBJ2-4 | - | TRBV6-5 | many | CASSGEAKNIQYF | TGTGCCAGCAGTGGGGAGGCCAAAAACATTCAGTACTTC
TRBJ2-5 | - | TRBV15 | - | CATSRDPGRQETQYF | TGTGCCACCAGCAGAGATCCGGGACGGCAAGAGACCCAGTACTTC
TRBJ2-2 | - | TRBV5-1 | - | CASSSSRGELFF | TGCGCCAGCAGCTCCTCTAGGGGGGAGCTGTTTTTT
TRBJ1-3 | - | TRBV6-6 | few | CASSYEGHPSSGNTIYF | TGTGCCAGCAGTTACGAGGGCCATCCGAGCTCTGGAAACACCATATATTTT
TRBJ2-1 | - | TRBV20-1 | - | CSAGAATPYNEQFF | TGCAGTGCCGGCGCAGCGACCCCCTACAATGAGCAGTTCTTC
TRBJ1-3 | - | TRBV29-1 | many | CSVEGATEDTIYF | TGCAGCGTTGAAGGCGCCACGGAGGACACCATATATTTT
TRBJ2-4 | - | TRBV28 | many | CASRGPRGLAKNIQYF | TGTGCCAGCAGAGGGCCCAGAGGACTAGCCAAAAACATTCAGTACTTC
TRBJ2-6 | TRBD1 | TRBV5-1 | few | CASSLQGAVSGANVLTF | TGCGCCAGCAGCCTACAGGGGGCGGTCTCTGGGGCCAACGTCCTGACTTTC
TRBJ2-1 | - | TRBV15 | few | CATSRVGEQFF | TGTGCCACCAGCAGAGTTGGTGAGCAGTTCTTC
TRBJ2-7 | TRBD1 | TRBV27 | many | CATRQGGAYEQYF | TGTGCCACCCGACAGGGGGGAGCCTACGAGCAGTACTTC
TRBJ2-3 | TRBD2 | TRBV19 | - | CASSTQLAEVSDTQYF | TGTGCCAGTAGTACCCAACTAGCGGAAGTTTCAGATACGCAGTATTTT
TRBJ2-7 | - | TRBV20-1 | - | CSARDLWTEAGHYEQYF | TGCAGTGCTAGAGATCTCTGGACTGAGGCGGGTCACTACGAGCAGTACTTC
TRBJ1-3 | TRBD1 | TRBV7-9 | - | CASSFRTGGLAGNTIYF | TGTGCCAGCAGCTTCCGGACAGGGGGCTTGGCGGGAAACACCATATATTTT
TRBJ2-3 | - | TRBV7-7 | few | CASSLSVAADTQYF | TGTGCCAGCAGCTTAAGCGTAGCGGCAGATACGCAGTATTTT
TRBJ2-7 | - | TRBV7-2 | few | CASSHPTGVEEQYF | TGTGCCAGCAGCCATCCTACGGGAGTGGAAGAGCAGTACTTC
TRBJ2-3 | TRBD2 | TRBV7-2 | few | CASSLGGRTQYF | TGTGCCAGCAGCTTAGGCGGGAGAACGCAGTATTTT
TRBJ2-1 | TRBD2 | TRBV24-1 | many | CATSGGEAGALNEQFF | TGTGCCACCAGTGGGGGGGAAGCGGGAGCTTTAAATGAGCAGTTCTTC
TRBJ2-5 | TRBD1 | TRBV20-1 | - | CSARQGHQETQYF | TGCAGTGCCCGACAGGGTCACCAAGAGACCCAGTACTTC
TRBJ2-7 | TRBD2 | TRBV13 | many | CASSLGGRGYEQYF | TGTGCCAGCAGTTTAGGCGGGAGGGGCTACGAGCAGTACTTC
TRBJ2-6 | TRBD2 | TRBV5-1 | many | CASRLLTSDVPGANVLTF | TGCGCCAGCAGACTACTGACTAGCGATGTTCCTGGGGCCAACGTCCTGACTTTC
TRBJ2-5 | TRBD2 | TRBV24-1 | once | CATSDTGLVWGQETQYF | TGTGCCACCAGTGATACGGGACTAGTCTGGGGGCAAGAGACCCAGTACTTC
TRBJ2-3 | - | TRBV28 | few | CASSLRAGTQYF | TGTGCCAGCAGTCTGCGGGCCGGGACACAATATTTT
TRBJ2-3 | - | TRBV7-9 | - | CASSRFSGSTDTQYF | TGTGCCAGCAGCCGGTTTTCTGGGAGCACAGATACGCAGTATTTT
TRBJ2-1 | - | TRBV7-3 | many | CASSYGSGEQFF | TGTGCCAGCAGTTACGGTAGCGGTGAGCAGTTCTTC
TRBJ2-3 | TRBD2 | TRBV20-1 | - | CSAPKAGGTADTQYF | TGCAGTGCGCCTAAAGCGGGAGGTACGGCAGATACGCAGTATTTT
TRBJ2-5 | TRBD2 | TRBV5-6 | - | CASSFTSGKETQYF | TGTGCCAGCAGCTTTACTAGCGGGAAAGAGACCCAGTACTTC